The clone carrying this T cell receptor beta chain was detected a few times. Its antigen remains unknown. This entry is derived from a study of T cell repertoires in cytomegalovirus infection. Study in general: CMV infection plus the matching HLA type was flagged by public TCR beta signatures. Study conclusions and caveats: The study identified carriers of CMV plus the relevant HLA from cumulative public TCR beta family frequency. HLA-C-restricted CMV clonotypes gave the most frequent clonotype in two of eight donors.

The CDR3 runs 14 residues. The germline CDR1 and CDR2 sequences are SQVTM and ANQGSEA. Trimming took 0 bases from V and 0 from J, leaving 5 bases between them. TCRdb re-called the reads through MiXCR, storing one row per CDR3 protein. The profile shows 200,000 to 250,000 distinct CDR3 sequences, approximately 22% of them singletons. The TCR was taken from a human donor in good health (CMV status not recorded). Some clones in this sample may be carry-over from other donors' samples. The specimen was CD8+ T cells from PBMCs. The chain has TRBV29-1 and TRBJ1-4; D call uncertain. CDR3: CSVEDLPTNEKLFF. CDR3 in DNA: TGCAGCGTTGAAGATCTGCCAACTAATGAAAAACTGTTTTTT.